These 26 T cell receptor beta chains came from one sample sequenced in a study of vaccination effects on CD4 cells after COVID-19. These receptors have no known antigen. The data were produced by immunoSEQ multiplex PCR, yet TCRdb's version contains in-frame clones alone and is incomplete. Found here are about 27,000 clones, roughly 74% of them singletons; the top ten hold around 22%. The ViraFEST assay expanded antigen-specific CD4+ T cells with viral peptide pools before sequencing. Following culture for approximately ten days, CD4+ T cells were isolated. Vaccinees lacked prior SARS-CoV-2 infection and tested negative for nucleocapsid antibodies. The specimen was CD4+ T cells from PBMCs cultured with HCoV-NL63 spike peptides, collected before COVID-19 vaccination. The receptors here all came from a human donor who received a COVID-19 vaccine.

The chain recombines TRBV7-3 with TRBJ2-3; TRBD2 is a possible D gene (6 bases). CDR3 length equals 15 residues. Germline CDR1 reads SGHTA; CDR2 reads FQGTGA. The ends were cut back, 5 bases at V and 7 bases at J, with 19 bases in the middle. The chain's CDR3 is CASSHPGGVGNTQYF. CDR3 nucleotides: TGTGCCAGCAGCCACCCCGGGGGAGTAGGGAATACGCAGTATTTT.

The chain couples TRBV7-2 to TRBJ2-7; 8 bases fit TRBD1. Unmatched junction bases numbered 8, after V lost 5 bases and J lost 2 bases. The CDR3 runs to 15 residues. Germline-derived CDR1 and CDR2 are SGHTA and FQGNSA. The DNA for the CDR3 is TGTGCCAGCAGCCAATCAGGGGGCTACGCCTACGAGCAGTACTTC. This encodes CASSQSGGYAYEQYF.

This clone has a single count. The V gene is TRBV5-1, the J gene TRBJ2-5, with 10 bases lining up with TRBD1. V shed 4 bases, J shed 2 bases, and the junction held 2 bases outside the gene matches. The CDR3 consists of 14 residues. Looked up from germline, CDR1 is SGHRS and CDR2 is YFSETQ. The CDR3 loop reads CASSPGQGQETQYF. The CDR3 region has the DNA TGCGCCAGCAGCCCGGGACAGGGGCAAGAGACCCAGTACTTC.

This clone turned up a few times. The chain couples TRBV28 to TRBJ1-1, with D maybe TRBD1 (6 bases). The CDR3 loop spans 14 amino acids. The germline V gene encodes CDR1 MDHEN and CDR2 SYDVKM. Trimming pared 6 bases from V and 2 bases from J, leaving 13 bases between. CDR3 region: CASSTGTYNTEAFF. In nucleotides, the CDR3 is TGTGCCAGCAGCACCGGGACATACAACACTGAAGCTTTCTTT.

The chain has TRBV28 and TRBJ1-1, with TRBD1 as a possible D gene (5 bases). V lost 2 bases, J lost 1 base, and 11 bases lay in between. Germline V gives CDR1 MDHEN, CDR2 SYDVKM. CDR3 length equals 15 residues. Here the CDR3 DNA reads TGTGCCAGCAGTTTAATTGGGGGGGGGAACACTGAAGCTTTCTTT. It translates to CASSLIGGGNTEAFF.

This sequence joins TRBV6-2 or TRBV6-3 and TRBJ2-5, with unresolved D. The germline gives CDR1 MNHEY, CDR2 SVGEGT. Trimming cost V 4 bases and J 4 bases, with 10 bases left between them. This CDR3 has 13 amino acids. The DNA for the CDR3 is TGTGCCAGCAGTTCTTTCACGCGAGAGACCCAGTACTTC. Its translation is CASSSFTRETQYF.

The rearrangement links TRBV4-1 to TRBJ1-5; D remains unclear. Germline V gene data show CDR1 as MGHRA and CDR2 as YSYEKL. The CDR3 has 15 residues. V shed 0 bases and J shed 1 base, with 7 bases lying between them. The CDR3 DNA is TGCGCCAGCAGCCAAGATTCTGGCAGCAATCAGCCCCAGCATTTT. Encoded protein: CASSQDSGSNQPQHF.

The rearrangement joins TRBV7-8 to TRBJ1-1; the D gene is possibly TRBD1 (5 bases). The ends were cut back, 1 base at V and 2 bases at J, with 14 bases in the middle. Germline V lookup: CDR1 SGHVS, CDR2 FQNEAQ. The CDR3 has 16 residues. CDR3 protein: CASSLDRSLTNTEAFF. The CDR3 nucleotides are TGTGCCAGCAGCTTAGACAGGTCCTTAACTAACACTGAAGCTTTCTTT.

CDR3: CASSFLNNNEQFF. Here the CDR3 DNA reads TGTGCCAGCAGTTTCCTGAATAACAATGAGCAGTTCTTC. The chain is built from TRBV6-5 and TRBJ2-1; D is uncertain. The CDR3 sequence is 13 residues long. Trimming removed 4 bases from V and 5 bases from J, with 9 bases in between. From germline, CDR1 is MNHEY and CDR2 SVGAGI.

The sample holds one count of this clone. The rearrangement uses TRBV14 and TRBJ2-5, with 9 bases that match TRBD1. The germline CDR1 and CDR2 sequences are SGHDN and FVKESK. With V trimmed by 5 bases and J by 4 bases, 8 bases remained unmatched. This CDR3 is built from 15 residues. CDR3 in DNA: TGTGCCAGCAGCTTGACGGGACAGGGAATAGAGACCCAGTACTTC. As protein: CASSLTGQGIETQYF.

This clone appeared once. The chain couples TRBV5-1 to TRBJ1-4; D uncertain. Trimming pared 0 bases from V and 2 bases from J, leaving 11 bases between. The CDR3 sequence is 16 residues long. In germline, CDR1 is SGHRS, CDR2 YFSETQ. The CDR3 DNA follows: TGCGCCAGCAGCTTGGCTCCCCCGGGGACTAATGAAAAACTGTTTTTT. Translation: CASSLAPPGTNEKLFF.

The sample holds a few counts of this clone. This chain uses TRBV7-9 with TRBJ1-5; 8 bases fit TRBD1. The ends lost 5 bases at V and 2 bases at J; junction bases unmatched: 8. The CDR3 totals 16 residues. The germline V gene encodes CDR1 SEHNR and CDR2 FQNEAQ (reference sequence). Written as DNA, the CDR3 is TGTGCCAGCAGCGCTCCCGGGACAGGCGGCAATCAGCCCCAGCATTTT. Its translation: CASSAPGTGGNQPQHF.

This clone was detected a few times. The CDR3 nucleotides are TGTGCCAGCAGCTTAGAGTCAGGGTTCACCCAGCCCCAGCATTTT. It encodes CASSLESGFTQPQHF. The rearrangement links TRBV7-8 to TRBJ1-5; the D gene is possibly TRBD1 (5 bases). Per germline, CDR1 SGHVS and CDR2 FQNEAQ. The CDR3 has 15 residues. With 1 base removed from V and 7 bases from J, the gap between germline ends came to 14 bases. The full variable domain, completed using reference TRBV7-8 and TRBJ1-5, is GAGVSQSPRYKVAKRGQDVALRCDPISGHVSLFWYQQALGQGPEFLTYFQNEAQLDKSGLPSDRFFAERPEGSVSTLKIQRTQQEDSAVYLCASSLESGFTQPQHFGDGTRLSIL.

The chain is built from TRBV5-1 and TRBJ1-2, with D tentatively TRBD1 (5 bases). This CDR3 is built from 14 residues. Germline V gene sequence: CDR1 SGHRS, CDR2 YFSETQ. V was shortened by 0 bases and J by 2 bases, with 8 bases between the two germline ends. DNA for the CDR3: TGCGCCAGCAGCTTGGGGACACCCAACTATGGCTACACCTTC. It yields the protein CASSLGTPNYGYTF.

This clone was recorded a few times. CDR3 DNA sequence: TGTGCCAGCAGCTTAGTGGGGGGCATAGAAGCTTTCTTT. It is translated as CASSLVGGIEAFF. V and J are TRBV7-9 and TRBJ1-1, with a tentative D call TRBD1 (6 bases). This CDR3 has 13 amino acids. V was pared by 1 base and J by 8 bases, with 11 bases between. Germline V lookup: CDR1 SEHNR, CDR2 FQNEAQ (reference sequence).

V gene TRBV4-1 combines with J gene TRBJ2-7; D not resolved. V gave up 6 bases and J gave up 2 bases, with 8 bases separating them. This CDR3 has 12 amino acids. Germline CDR1 is MGHRA and CDR2 is YSYEKL. The CDR3 loop is CASSRDTYEQYF. DNA of the CDR3: TGCGCCAGCAGTCGAGACACCTACGAGCAGTACTTC.

This clone was seen more than once but under ten times. The chain uses TRBV7-2 and TRBJ2-7, with a tentative D call TRBD1 (6 bases). The V and J ends lost 4 bases and 3 bases respectively, with 10 bases between them. This CDR3 contains 13 residues. From germline, CDR1 is SGHTA and CDR2 FQGNSA. The CDR3 protein is CASSSIQGYEQYF. In DNA, the CDR3 is TGTGCCAGCAGCTCCATACAGGGCTACGAGCAGTACTTC.

V usage is TRBV24-1 and J usage is TRBJ2-2; D gene unclear. CDR3 length equals 13 residues. V was trimmed by 5 bases and J by 6 bases, leaving 9 bases between them. Germline V lookup: CDR1 KGHDR, CDR2 SFDVKD. The CDR3 DNA sequence: TGTGCCACCAGTGGTGTCGTGGCCGGGGAGCTGTTTTTT. Translated, it gives CATSGVVAGELFF.

This chain joins TRBV5-6 and TRBJ2-1; no firm D call. The V end lost 0 bases, the J end lost 1 base, and 8 bases lay between the germline ends. CDR3 length: 15 amino acids. Germline CDR1 is SGHDT and CDR2 is YYEEEE. The CDR3 nucleotides read TGTGCCAGCAGCTTGGTGGGTTTTTCCTACAATGAGCAGTTCTTC. Its translation: CASSLVGFSYNEQFF.

This chain connects TRBV2 to TRBJ2-5, with D tentatively TRBD1 or TRBD2 (5 bases each). The germline V and J ends were trimmed by 5 bases and 5 bases, with 12 bases remaining between them. CDR3 length: 13 residues. Germline V gene data show CDR1 as SNHLY and CDR2 as FYNNEI. DNA of the CDR3: TGTGCCAGCAGTCGGGACCAATGGGAGACCCAGTACTTC. As protein: CASSRDQWETQYF.

This chain uses TRBV5-1 with TRBJ2-7; D remains ambiguous. In germline, CDR1 is SGHRS, CDR2 YFSETQ. The CDR3 consists of 14 residues. The V and J ends lost 3 bases and 2 bases respectively, with 12 bases between them. CDR3 nucleotides: TGCGCCAGCAGCTCTCTTGGCAACCCCTACGAGCAGTACTTC. This encodes CASSSLGNPYEQYF.

A single count supports this clone. The genes are TRBV6-6 and TRBJ2-7, with a tentative D call TRBD1 (6 bases). The CDR3 runs to 11 residues. The germline V gene has CDR1 MNHNY and CDR2 SVGAGI (reference sequence). V was trimmed by 7 bases and J by 7 bases, leaving 11 bases between them. The CDR3 DNA follows: TGTGCCAGCACAGGGGCTAGTGAGCAGTACTTC. Amino acid sequence: CASTGASEQYF.

This clone has only one observation. This rearrangement joins TRBV11-2 to TRBJ1-3; possible D gene TRBD1, 6 bases. The CDR3 sequence is 14 residues long. The V end lost 5 bases, the J end lost 9 bases, and 17 bases lay between the germline ends. Germline assignment: CDR1 SGHAT and CDR2 FQNNGV. The CDR3 protein is CASSLDSSLRTIYF. The CDR3 bases are TGTGCCAGCAGCCTGGACAGTTCCTTGCGCACCATATATTTT.

V is TRBV18 and J is TRBJ2-3; D gene uncertain. The CDR3 runs 16 residues. In germline, CDR1 is KGHSH, CDR2 LQKENI. V lost 3 bases and J lost 0, with 13 bases in between. For the CDR3, the DNA is TGTGCCAGCTCACCCGTACTCGGGCAGAGCACAGATACGCAGTATTTT. Translation: CASSPVLGQSTDTQYF.

The chain carries TRBV12-3 or TRBV12-4 and TRBJ2-5, with D possibly being TRBD2 (5 bases). V was cut by 6 bases and J by 4 bases, with 12 bases left in between. The CDR3 length is 13 residues. The CDR3 coding sequence is TGTGCCAGCAGGGCCATTGCGGGAGAGACCCAGTACTTC. Translated, it gives CASRAIAGETQYF.

The chain combines TRBV7-8 with TRBJ1-2; 9 bases are shared with TRBD1. Germline loops: CDR1 SGHVS, CDR2 FQNEAQ. The CDR3 is 15 amino acids. J was trimmed by 3 bases and V by 4 bases; bases with no gene match: 6. In DNA form, the CDR3 reads TGTGCCAGCAGCTCCCGGACAGGGGCGGACTATGGCTACACCTTC. Residues: CASSSRTGADYGYTF. Combining the CDR3 with reference TRBV7-8 and TRBJ1-2 gives the whole variable domain GAGVSQSPRYKVAKRGQDVALRCDPISGHVSLFWYQQALGQGPEFLTYFQNEAQLDKSGLPSDRFFAERPEGSVSTLKIQRTQQEDSAVYLCASSSRTGADYGYTFGSGTRLTVV.